What follows are 19 T cell receptor beta chains derived from one specimen sequenced in a study of spatial heterogeneity in lung cancer. TCRdb re-analysed the 5' RACE reads in MiXCR, keeping a single row per CDR3 protein. The sample gives roughly 10,000 distinct CDR3 sequences, 24% of which show up once; less than 40% is in the top ten. Time point meaning: sample taken at primary tumor resection. The input material, whole RNA from tumor, nontumor lung or frozen PBMC, was sequenced unsorted. This specimen consisted of PBMCs, obtained at surgery. Every receptor here comes from a female donor with early-stage non-small cell lung cancer.

This clonotype was seen a few times. This rearrangement joins TRBV29-1 to TRBJ2-5; 9 nucleotides match TRBD2. CDR3 length equals 14 residues. CDR1 is SQVTM, CDR2 ANQGSEA, per germline. V trimming: 5 bases; J trimming: 5 bases; junction bases outside the gene matches: 9. Here the CDR3 reads CSVRGGRAVETQYF. CDR3 sequence (DNA): TGCAGCGTTAGGGGCGGGAGGGCCGTGGAGACCCAGTACTTC.

This clonotype was found many times. The V and J genes are TRBV29-1 and TRBJ2-3; TRBD1 matches 9 bases. This CDR3 comprises 15 residues. Germline CDR1 reads SQVTM; CDR2 reads ANQGSEA. V gave up 6 bases and J gave up 4 bases; unmatched junction bases: 11. The CDR3 here is CSVLGTGILSDTQYF. In DNA, the CDR3 is TGCAGCGTGCTCGGGACAGGGATCCTCTCAGATACGCAGTATTTT.

This clonotype was found a few times. The chain recombines TRBV15 with TRBJ2-7, with TRBD1 as a possible D gene (5 bases). The CDR3 has 14 residues. V shed 0 bases and J shed 5 bases, with 11 bases lying between them. The V gene's germline CDR1 is LNHNV and CDR2 YYDKDF (reference sequence). CDR3: CATSREGAVNEQYF. CDR3 sequence (DNA): TGTGCCACCAGCAGAGAAGGGGCAGTCAACGAGCAGTACTTC.

This clonotype is medium-sized. This chain connects TRBV19 to TRBJ2-7, with D maybe TRBD1 (6 bases). Germline CDR1 and CDR2: LNHDA and SQIVND (reference sequence). V was cut by 4 bases and J by 0 bases, with 13 bases left in between. The CDR3 extends over 15 amino acids. CDR3 protein: CASSTGQMSSYEQYF. In nucleotides, the CDR3 is TGTGCCAGTAGTACCGGACAGATGAGCTCCTACGAGCAGTACTTC.

This clonotype was observed a handful of times. The CDR3 loop reads CASSPSGGGEQYF. The CDR3 DNA sequence: TGTGCCAGCTCACCGTCGGGGGGAGGCGAGCAGTACTTC. The chain joins TRBV18 to TRBJ2-7; 7 nucleotides agree with TRBD2. CDR1 and CDR2 (germline): KGHSH, LQKENI. The CDR3 runs to 13 residues. V was pared by 3 bases and J by 6 bases, with 5 bases of the junction left unmatched.

This clonotype has just a few counts. The chain recombines TRBV20-1 with TRBJ1-1; D not resolved. Trimming pared 3 bases from V and 6 bases from J, leaving 17 bases between. This CDR3 has 14 residues. Germline V gene data show CDR1 as DFQATT and CDR2 as SNEGSKA (reference sequence). CDR3 protein: CSARFPGRFSEAFF. Here the CDR3 DNA reads TGCAGTGCTAGGTTTCCGGGTAGGTTCTCTGAAGCTTTCTTT.

This chain links TRBV7-9 with TRBJ1-1; tentatively, D is TRBD1 (5 bases). The V and J ends lost 2 bases and 9 bases respectively, with 16 bases between them. Germline assignment: CDR1 SEHNR and CDR2 FQNEAQ (reference sequence). There are 14 residues in the CDR3. This chain's CDR3 is CASSLPTADKKAFF. The CDR3 DNA reads TGTGCCAGCAGCTTACCGACAGCGGATAAGAAAGCTTTCTTT.

This clonotype showed up many times. This chain connects TRBV6-2 or TRBV6-3 to TRBJ1-5; D call uncertain. The ends were cut back, 4 bases at V and 9 bases at J, with 13 bases in the middle. The germline CDR1 and CDR2 sequences are MNHEY and SVGEGT. The CDR3 totals 13 residues. The CDR3 bases are TGTGCCAGCAGTTCAAGCGCGGCTGGGCCCCAGCATTTT. As protein: CASSSSAAGPQHF.

This clonotype was seen just once. The gene calls are TRBV12-3 or TRBV12-4 and TRBJ1-5; D is ambiguous. The CDR3 consists of 13 residues. The V end lost 5 bases, the J end lost 6 bases, and 11 bases lay between the germline ends. CDR3 DNA: TGTGCCAGCAGTAGTCCGGGGTTTCAGCCCCAGCATTTT. This sequence encodes CASSSPGFQPQHF.

V and J are TRBV5-5 and TRBJ2-7; D perhaps matches TRBD2 (5 bases). The CDR3 extends over 12 amino acids. Trimming cost V 1 base and J 5 bases, with 7 bases left between them. The germline V gene encodes CDR1 SGHKS and CDR2 YYEKEE (reference sequence). The CDR3 is CASSLNSDEQYF. The CDR3 DNA reads as TGTGCCAGCAGCTTGAATAGCGACGAGCAGTACTTC.

This clonotype is labeled as medium-sized. The genes are TRBV15 and TRBJ2-7, with 9 bases fitting TRBD1. The CDR3 sequence is 13 residues long. V was pared by 4 bases and J by 3 bases, with 1 base of the junction left unmatched. CDR1 and CDR2 from the germline V gene are LNHNV and YYDKDF (reference sequence). The CDR3 loop is CATSTTGGYEQYF. The CDR3 DNA reads TGTGCCACCAGCACGACAGGGGGCTACGAGCAGTACTTC. Filled out from reference TRBV15 and TRBJ2-7, the complete variable domain reads DAMVIQNPRYQVTQFGKPVTLSCSQTLNHNVMYWYQQKSSQAPKLLFHYYDKDFNNEADTPDNFQSRRPNTSFCFLDIRSPGLGDTAMYLCATSTTGGYEQYFGPGTRLTVT.

CDR3 bases: TGTGCCAGCAGTTACCTAGCGGGAGTCGGCGCCGGGGAGCTGTTTTTT. Translating it yields CASSYLAGVGAGELFF. V gene TRBV6-2 or TRBV6-3 combines with J gene TRBJ2-2; TRBD2 matches 10 bases. Trimming removed 2 bases from V and 6 bases from J; junction bases left unmatched: 6. The CDR3 extends over 16 amino acids. Germline-derived CDR1 and CDR2 are MNHEY and SVGEGT.

The chain recombines TRBV29-1 with TRBJ2-7, with 7 bases lining up with TRBD1. Germline V CDR1 and CDR2: SQVTM, ANQGSEA. With V trimmed by 7 bases and J by 2 bases, 8 bases remained unmatched. This CDR3 is built from 13 residues. The CDR3 spells CSATGTATYEQYF. The DNA for the CDR3 is TGCAGCGCCACCGGGACAGCAACCTACGAGCAGTACTTC.

This clonotype qualifies as medium-sized. The V gene is TRBV21-1, the J gene TRBJ1-1. TRBV21-1 is assigned pseudogene status. The CDR3 length is 11 residues. The CDR3 region is CASSMNTEAFF. The DNA for the CDR3 is TGTGCCAGCAGCATGAACACTGAAGCTTTCTTT.

The DNA of the CDR3 is TGCAGTGCCGAAATCCTAGCGGACCTCTACAATGAGCAGTTCTTC. Protein sequence: CSAEILADLYNEQFF. The V gene is TRBV20-1, the J gene TRBJ2-1; 7 bases align to TRBD2. This CDR3 region has 15 residues. The V segment lost 6 bases and the J segment 3 bases; nucleotides outside the gene matches: 11. Per germline, CDR1 DFQATT and CDR2 SNEGSKA (reference sequence).

This sequence joins TRBV7-2 and TRBJ2-7, with 7 nucleotides matching TRBD2. The CDR3 totals 15 residues. V was clipped by 1 base and J by 3 bases; unmatched bases: 6. Germline V gives CDR1 SGHTA, CDR2 FQGNSA. The CDR3 bases are TGTGCCAGCAGCTTAGAGGCGGGAGCAGTCTACGAGCAGTACTTC. Protein sequence: CASSLEAGAVYEQYF.

The rearrangement joins TRBV28 to TRBJ2-1; 8 bases match TRBD1. The CDR3 has 15 amino acids. Germline trimming cut 3 bases from V and 2 bases from J; bases unmatched to any gene: 3. Per germline, CDR1 MDHEN and CDR2 SYDVKM. CDR3 DNA: TGTGCCAGCAGTTTGTACAGGGGGGCCTACAATGAGCAGTTCTTC. It encodes CASSLYRGAYNEQFF.

The CDR3 protein is CATARGANVLTF. The CDR3 DNA sequence: TGTGCCACCGCCCGCGGGGCCAACGTCCTGACTTTC. V and J are TRBV6-6 and TRBJ2-6; D uncertain. Trimming removed 10 bases from V and 4 bases from J, with 8 bases in between. The CDR3 runs to 12 residues. Germline CDR1 reads MNHNY; CDR2 reads SVGAGI (reference sequence).

This clonotype has at least ten counts. The gene calls are TRBV20-1 and TRBJ2-2; D is possibly TRBD2 (6 bases). The germline CDR1 and CDR2 sequences are DFQATT and SNEGSKA (reference sequence). This CDR3 has 17 residues. V was pared by 3 bases and J by 3 bases, with 20 bases between. CDR3 sequence (DNA): TGCAGTGCTAGGGGCCCCCGGCAGGGAGGTGACACCGGGGAGCTGTTTTTT. This gives the protein CSARGPRQGGDTGELFF.